This T cell receptor (beta chain) was obtained from a study of T cell clones after liver transplantation. Whole-study context: Graft-donor-reactive sequences were compared with third-party-reactive TCRbeta sequences from pre-transplant mixed lymphocyte reactions. Overall study results and limits: Compared with third party-reactive sequences, donor-reactive ones declined more, independent of withdrawal success. In two subjects, few donor cells limited the measurable donor-reactive repertoire. Graft donor-reactive T cells may have migrated into the graft rather than being deleted.

Turning to this clone: Its antigen is unidentified.

Generated by immunoSEQ multiplex PCR, the TCRdb table keeps only in-frame clones and is missing some. This sample carries 20,000 to 25,000 clones, about 94% of them seen once, and the ten largest clones take about 25%. This CDR3 region has 15 residues. The V gene's germline CDR1 is SEHNR and CDR2 FQNEAQ (reference sequence). After removal of 8 bases from V and 7 bases from J, the junction contained 16 bases not matched to a gene. The V gene is TRBV7-9, the J gene TRBJ2-7, with 8 bases matching TRBD2. The TCR sequence derives from a human patient who received a liver transplant. Some T cells may be provided by the graft donor. Sample: CD8+ T cells from blood, taken roughly 26 months after liver transplant. CDR3 protein: CASGWGGEREWEQYF. The CDR3 nucleotides are TGTGCCAGCGGTTGGGGAGGGGAGCGGGAGTGGGAGCAGTACTTC.